This T cell receptor (beta chain) was captured in a study of neurological immune-mediated disorders (dated by TCRdb to the late 2010s). As for the study more broadly: Among the 35 or so multiple sclerosis patients, some 31 had relapsing-remitting MS and 3 had secondary progressive MS. The study compared peripheral blood TCR-beta repertoires of HTLV-I-associated myelopathy (HAM/TSP) patients, multiple sclerosis patients and healthy controls using UMI-based sequencing. The approximately 110 TCR-beta libraries included longitudinal samples, technical triplicates and paired sorted CD4+ and CD8+ T-cell subsets alongside PBMC samples. Of the approximately 70 subjects in the cohort, some 15 were HAM/TSP patients, approximately 35 were multiple sclerosis patients, and about 20 were healthy controls.

Unsorted PBMC libraries were generated from 2 million PBMCs stored in RNAlater at -80 °C until RNA extraction. Multiple sclerosis patients were enrolled in a US clinical protocol evaluating disease progression by magnetic resonance imaging. Peripheral blood underwent Ficoll-Hypaque density gradient centrifugation to isolate PBMCs, which were then cryopreserved in liquid nitrogen. To synthesize cDNA, template-switch 5'RACE was performed with a primer carrying a 10-nucleotide random unique molecular identifier so that each TCR transcript was tagged. Over 180 million TCR-beta sequences, covering 15-18 subjects, were produced in each sequencing run. The RNeasy kit was used to extract total RNA. The KAPA Real-time Library Amplification kit was used to amplify TCR-beta VDJ regions with primers targeting the TCR constant region and the 5'RACE anchor. Sample indexes and Illumina adaptors were added in a first PCR, and a second PCR then increased library yield. After purification with Ampure beads, the TCR product of roughly 650 bp was size-selected on a 2% E-gel SizeSelection system. Before pooling, library quality was checked on a Bioanalyzer, concentration was measured with Qubit, and libraries were quantified with the Kapa Library Quantification kit. Libraries were sequenced paired-end 2 x 150 bp on an Illumina HiSeq 2500. To increase sequence diversity, roughly 24-30% phiX was spiked into each library pool. Processing in the source paper ran as follows. Quality-filtered reads were processed with the UMI-based MiGEC pipeline, and over 85% of raw TCR sequences were removed by the MiGEC pipeline during error correction. VDJ genes were aligned to IMGT germline references, and each clonotype was defined by a unique CDR3 amino acid sequence together with V-J genes. Clonal expansion, Shannon diversity, and CDR3 relatedness (CalcPairwiseDistances, ClusterSamples) were evaluated with VDJtools, and phylogenetic trees were built with CLCbio workbench. A clone was classed as expanded if it had 8 or more unique UMIs, a cutoff based on coefficient-of-variation modelling across technical triplicates. The raw public reads went through TCRdb reprocessing: fastp at Q25, MiXCR clone calling, in-frame beta chains kept. For every CDR3 protein sequence, its rows merge into one entry that carries the most common genes and DNA. The V and J calls were determined by TCRdb, not by the authors. The sample contains fewer than 75,000 distinct CDR3 sequences, under 5% of them found a single time. The ten largest clones represent around 6.9% of the sample.

Broad study findings and their caveats: Across subjects, expanded clones never shared an identical CDR3 amino acid sequence, which suggests that the TCR-beta repertoires in every group were private. The highest TCR clonal expansion was observed in HAM/TSP patients, whereas the lowest was observed in MS patients, even when compared with healthy controls. Phylogenetic analysis grouped repertoires from 18 of 34 MS patients into a cluster of related CDR3 sequences, suggesting a possible repertoire-level signature. The MS cluster showed no association with clinical or MRI features, and the authors stated that larger cohorts are needed.

V is reduced by 1 base and J by 1 base, leaving a spacing of 3 bases between them. CDR1 and CDR2, looked up from the germline V gene, are SGHRS and YFSETQ. The CDR3 runs 13 amino acids, cysteine and phenylalanine included. Only CDR3 DNA remains: 39 bases, in frame from the first base. At least ten counts were recorded for this clonotype. What this receptor recognizes is not known. Base qualities are not provided; no much larger clone lies one nucleotide away. The sequence links TRBV5-1 to TRBJ2-1, with the D gene uncertain. The sample consisted of PBMCs. This sequence was found in a man aged 25 to 40 with multiple sclerosis. The CDR3 loop reads CASSLSSYNEQFF. The nucleotide sequence is given as TGCGCCAGCAGCTTGAGTTCCTACAATGAGCAGTTCTTC.